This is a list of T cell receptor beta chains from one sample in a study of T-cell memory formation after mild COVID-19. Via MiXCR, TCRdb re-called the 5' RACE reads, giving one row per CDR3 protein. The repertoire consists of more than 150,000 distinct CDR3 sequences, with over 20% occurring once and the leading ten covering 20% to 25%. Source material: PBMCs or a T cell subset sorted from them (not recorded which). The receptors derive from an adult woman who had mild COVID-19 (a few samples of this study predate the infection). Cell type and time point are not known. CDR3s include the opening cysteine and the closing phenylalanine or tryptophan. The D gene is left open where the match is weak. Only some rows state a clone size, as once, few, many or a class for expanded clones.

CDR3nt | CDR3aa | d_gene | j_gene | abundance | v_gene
TGTGCCAGCAGTGACCGGCAATACAATGAGCAGTTCTTC | CASSDRQYNEQFF | - | TRBJ2-1 | few | TRBV6-4
TGTGCCAGCAGCGCGAGAGGGAGTGCAGATACGCAGTATTTT | CASSARGSADTQYF | - | TRBJ2-3 | - | TRBV7-9
TGCGCCAGCAGCCAAGATATAGGGCAGGGTACCTACGAGCAGTACTTC | CASSQDIGQGTYEQYF | - | TRBJ2-7 | few | TRBV4-3
TGTGCCAGCAGTTACTCAACAGGGGGCCCGGGGGATACGCAGTATTTT | CASSYSTGGPGDTQYF | TRBD1 | TRBJ2-3 | - | TRBV6-5
TGTGCCACCAGCAGAGAGGTGGGCTCCTACAATGAGCAGTTCTTC | CATSREVGSYNEQFF | - | TRBJ2-1 | - | TRBV15
TGTGCCAGCAGTTCCTTTTACGAGGGCCCCCACAATTACGAGCAGTACTTC | CASSSFYEGPHNYEQYF | - | TRBJ2-7 | - | TRBV6-2/TRBV6-3
TGTGCCACCAGCGGGGGAACCGCAGGGAACCAGCCCCAGCATTTT | CATSGGTAGNQPQHF | - | TRBJ1-5 | - | TRBV15
TGTGTTGCGGACAGGGGCACAGATACGCAGTATTTT | CVADRGTDTQYF | TRBD1 | TRBJ2-3 | - | TRBV7-9
TGTGCCAGCAGCTATAGCGGGGCGGGCACAGATACGCAGTATTTT | CASSYSGAGTDTQYF | TRBD2 | TRBJ2-3 | few | TRBV5-5
TGTGCCGCCCCCAGGCGAAGCTCCTACGAGCAGTACTTC | CAAPRRSSYEQYF | - | TRBJ2-7 | - | TRBV24-1
TGTGCCAGCAGCTTGGCTTCGGCGGGACGCTACGAGCAGTACTTC | CASSLASAGRYEQYF | - | TRBJ2-7 | - | TRBV5-6
TGTGCCACCCAAAGATGGGGAGAAGGCTACACCTTC | CATQRWGEGYTF | - | TRBJ1-2 | many | TRBV6-5
TGTGCCACCAGTGAATTAGCGGGAGTCACAGATACGCAGTATTTT | CATSELAGVTDTQYF | TRBD2 | TRBJ2-3 | - | TRBV24-1
TGTGCCAGCAGCTCTTACTCAGATACGCAGTATTTT | CASSSYSDTQYF | - | TRBJ2-3 | few | TRBV6-6
TGCAGTGATTTGGAACCCTCATCCTACAATGAGCAGTTCTTC | CSDLEPSSYNEQFF | - | TRBJ2-1 | - | TRBV20-1
TGTGCCAGCACCGCAGGGGGACTAGCGGGAGGGCCGGAGGAGAATGAGCAGTTCTTC | CASTAGGLAGGPEENEQFF | TRBD2 | TRBJ2-1 | - | TRBV12-3/TRBV12-4
TGCGCCAGCAGCCAGACTAGCGGGAGGGCCCACGAGCAGTACTTC | CASSQTSGRAHEQYF | TRBD2 | TRBJ2-7 | - | TRBV4-3
TGTGCCAGCAGTCAAGGGGAATGGGGTGAAGCTTTCTTT | CASSQGEWGEAFF | - | TRBJ1-1 | - | TRBV6-5
TGTGCCACCAGCAGAGGCCCCAGTGGGGGGAACACTGAAGCTTTCTTT | CATSRGPSGGNTEAFF | - | TRBJ1-1 | - | TRBV15
TGTGCCACTGGACAGGGGTCAAAGGAGCAGTTCTTC | CATGQGSKEQFF | TRBD1 | TRBJ2-1 | - | TRBV15
TGTGCCAGCAGCTTAGCGGGACTAGCGGGGTCCTACGAGCAGTACTTC | CASSLAGLAGSYEQYF | TRBD2 | TRBJ2-7 | - | TRBV11-1
TGCGCCAGCACCGGGCAGGGGGGATTTGAAGCTTTCTTT | CASTGQGGFEAFF | TRBD1 | TRBJ1-1 | - | TRBV5-1
TGTGCCAGCAGCTTGGTTGTCAGCACTGAAGCTTTCTTT | CASSLVVSTEAFF | - | TRBJ1-1 | few | TRBV5-6
TGCAGTGCTAGAGAGGGGGTGAGAACCTACGAGCAGTACTTC | CSAREGVRTYEQYF | - | TRBJ2-7 | - | TRBV20-1
TGCAGCGTGGGGACGGGACAGGGGGTTTCCTATGGCTACACCTTC | CSVGTGQGVSYGYTF | TRBD1 | TRBJ1-2 | once | TRBV29-1
TGTGCCAGCAGGGATAACAGGGTTTGGGCGGATCAGCCCCAGCATTTT | CASRDNRVWADQPQHF | - | TRBJ1-5 | - | TRBV6-1
TGTGCCAGCAGTGAATTAACCCACGAGCAGTACTTC | CASSELTHEQYF | - | TRBJ2-7 | few | TRBV25-1
TGTGCCAGCAGCCCCAAGGACAGGGGTTTCGAGCAGTACTTC | CASSPKDRGFEQYF | TRBD1 | TRBJ2-7 | - | TRBV9
TGTGCCACAGCTTCGGGACTAGCGGGGGACAAGGGCGATACGCAGTATTTT | CATASGLAGDKGDTQYF | TRBD2 | TRBJ2-3 | few | TRBV6-2/TRBV6-3
TGTGCCAGCAGTTGGGGATCCCCGGGACAGGGCTACACCGGGGAGCTGTTTTTT | CASSWGSPGQGYTGELFF | TRBD1 | TRBJ2-2 | - | TRBV27
TGTGCCAGCAGCTTGTTACCCGGGGAGACCCAGTACTTC | CASSLLPGETQYF | - | TRBJ2-5 | few | TRBV7-9
TGTGCCAGCAGTGAGACTCCAGGGGACGGGGATGAAAAACTGTTTTTT | CASSETPGDGDEKLFF | - | TRBJ1-4 | many | TRBV6-1
TGTGCCAGCAGCTCCACAGCATTCTATGGCTACACCTTC | CASSSTAFYGYTF | - | TRBJ1-2 | many | TRBV7-2
TGTGCCAGCAGCCCCCGGGAGGGGACCACAGATACGCAGTATTTT | CASSPREGTTDTQYF | TRBD2 | TRBJ2-3 | few | TRBV7-9
TGTGCCTGGAGTGCCCAGACAGGGGGCTTGCCCTTTGGCTACACCTTC | CAWSAQTGGLPFGYTF | TRBD1 | TRBJ1-2 | few | TRBV30
TGTGCCAGCAGCCAAGGGGTGGGACCGAGACACGAGCAGTACTTC | CASSQGVGPRHEQYF | - | TRBJ2-7 | - | TRBV14
TGTGCCAGCAGCCTTACGGCGCTCTATGGCTACACCTTC | CASSLTALYGYTF | - | TRBJ1-2 | - | TRBV5-5
TGTGCCACCAGTGATCCTGGCAGGGCCGGGGAGCTGTTTTTT | CATSDPGRAGELFF | - | TRBJ2-2 | - | TRBV24-1
TGTGCCAGCAACCTCCCCGGGACGCCCGTCGGGGCTTTCTTT | CASNLPGTPVGAFF | - | TRBJ1-1 | few | TRBV7-9
TGTGCCAGCAGCCAAGATTTAACCCGGAGCAGTGAGCAGTTCTTC | CASSQDLTRSSEQFF | - | TRBJ2-1 | - | TRBV3-1
TGCAGTGCTAGAGATCCCCAGGGTATGGTCTACGAGCAGTACTTC | CSARDPQGMVYEQYF | - | TRBJ2-7 | - | TRBV20-1
TGCAGTGCTAGAGATTCGGGACCGCAACCCCAAGAGACCCAGTACTTC | CSARDSGPQPQETQYF | - | TRBJ2-5 | - | TRBV20-1